One sample yielded the 32 T cell receptor beta chains listed below, sequenced in a study of OX40 agonist ivuxolimab in advanced cancers. Assay used: immunoSEQ multiplex PCR; TCRdb lists only in-frame clones, some missing. The data show around 76,000 clones, about 88% seen once. Sample: CD4+ or CD8+ T cells sorted from blood, taken in a trial of the OX40 agonist ivuxolimab. Receptor source: an adult with an advanced solid tumor such as melanoma, head and neck, liver or kidney cancer.

The chain has TRBV11-1 and TRBJ2-4; tentatively, D is TRBD2 (6 bases). V lost 6 bases and J lost 1, with 16 bases in between. Germline CDR1 SGHAT, CDR2 FQDESV (reference sequence). The CDR3 is made up of 16 amino acids. Here the CDR3 DNA reads TGTGCCAGCAGTAGGGGACTTGGGAGGGCCAAAAACATTCAGTACTTC. Its protein is CASSRGLGRAKNIQYF.

The chain is built from TRBV19 and TRBJ2-2; tentatively, D is TRBD1 or TRBD2 (5 bases each). CDR1 and CDR2 from the germline V gene are LNHDA and SQIVND (reference sequence). The CDR3 is made up of 14 amino acids. Trimming shortened V by 11 bases and J by 2 bases, and 15 bases separated the two germline ends. Written as DNA, the CDR3 is TGTGCCGATCCAGGGACCCTCAACACCGGGGAGCTGTTTTTT. It translates to CADPGTLNTGELFF.

J is TRBJ1-1 and V is TRBV28; unclear D gene. This CDR3 spans 11 amino acids. Trimming cost V 7 bases and J 7 bases, with 10 bases left between them. Germline assignment: CDR1 MDHEN and CDR2 SYDVKM. CDR3 DNA: TGTGCCAGCACCCCGGGCTTTGAAGCTTTCTTT. Its protein is CASTPGFEAFF.

This clone was detected once. V gene TRBV18 combines with J gene TRBJ1-4; possible D gene TRBD1, 6 bases. Germline V lookup: CDR1 KGHSH, CDR2 LQKENI. There are 14 residues in the CDR3. V was clipped by 3 bases and J by 1 base, with 6 bases between them. DNA of the CDR3: TGTGCCAGCTCACCGACAGGAACTAATGAAAAACTGTTTTTT. Its protein is CASSPTGTNEKLFF. The whole variable domain, remainder taken from reference TRBV18 and TRBJ1-4, is NAGVMQNPRHLVRRRGQEARLRCSPMKGHSHVYWYRQLPEEGLKFMVYLQKENIIDESGMPKERFSAEFPKEGPSILRIQQVVRGDSAAYFCASSPTGTNEKLFFGSGTQLSVL.

The chain recombines TRBV5-4 with TRBJ2-1; 11 bases fit TRBD2. J was trimmed by 0 bases and V by 2 bases; bases with no gene match: 7. Germline assignment: CDR1 SGHNT and CDR2 YYREEE (reference sequence). CDR3 length: 18 residues. CDR3 DNA sequence: TGTGCCAGCAGCTTTACTCGACTAGCGGGAAACTCCTACAATGAGCAGTTCTTC. Translating it yields CASSFTRLAGNSYNEQFF.

The chain links TRBV5-1 to TRBJ2-5; D unresolved. The CDR3 spans 11 residues. Trimming took 0 bases from V and 7 from J, leaving 4 bases between them. The germline V gene encodes CDR1 SGHRS and CDR2 YFSETQ. CDR3 in amino acids: CASSLGGTQYF. CDR3 DNA sequence: TGCGCCAGCAGCTTGGGTGGGACCCAGTACTTC.

The V gene is TRBV6-5, the J gene TRBJ1-1; 8 nucleotides line up with TRBD1. Germline values: CDR1 MNHEY, CDR2 SVGAGI. J was trimmed by 0 bases and V by 6 bases; bases with no gene match: 3. CDR3 size: 14 residues. The CDR3 sequence is CASRMDRVNTEAFF. The CDR3 nucleotides read TGTGCCAGCAGGATGGACAGGGTGAACACTGAAGCTTTCTTT.

The CDR3 nucleotides are TGTGCCAGCAGAAAATGGGTTGCAAACACTGAAGCTTTCTTT. Translation: CASRKWVANTEAFF. This chain connects TRBV6-5 to TRBJ1-1; D is unclear. Germline lookup yields CDR1 MNHEY and CDR2 SVGAGI. The CDR3 covers 14 residues. V was shortened by 6 bases and J by 2 bases, with 13 bases between the two germline ends.

The rearrangement links TRBV5-6 to TRBJ1-3; D gene ambiguous. Germline loops: CDR1 SGHDT, CDR2 YYEEEE. The CDR3 sequence is 19 residues long. The V and J ends lost 0 bases and 1 base respectively, with 20 bases between them. The DNA for the CDR3 is TGTGCCAGCAGCTTGGATGGCAGGAGGGTAATTGGATCTGGAAACACCATATATTTT. As protein: CASSLDGRRVIGSGNTIYF.

V is TRBV7-3 and J is TRBJ2-3; D may be TRBD1 (5 bases). Trimming took off 5 bases at V and 5 bases at J, with 8 bases between the two ends. CDR3 length equals 12 residues. Per the germline V gene, CDR1 is SGHTA and CDR2 is FQGTGA. Written as DNA, the CDR3 is TGTGCCAGCAGCCCGGACAAAGATACGCAGTATTTT. It translates to CASSPDKDTQYF.

V is TRBV11-2 and J is TRBJ2-2; 8 nucleotides match TRBD2. The CDR3 sequence is 15 residues long. From germline, CDR1 is SGHAT and CDR2 FQNNGV. After removal of 6 bases from V and 7 bases from J, the junction contained 10 bases not matched to a gene. CDR3 nucleotides: TGTGCCAGCAGGCCCACAGCGGGAGTAAACGGGGAGCTGTTTTTT. Residues: CASRPTAGVNGELFF.

This clone was counted once. The rearrangement uses TRBV15 and TRBJ2-1; 13 bases are shared with TRBD2. CDR3 length equals 18 residues. V shed 6 bases, J shed 0 bases, and the junction held 8 bases outside the gene matches. Germline loops: CDR1 LNHNV, CDR2 YYDKDF (reference sequence). The CDR3 DNA reads as TGTGCCACCAGACCGGGACTAGCGGGGCTGAGCTCCTACAATGAGCAGTTCTTC. This sequence encodes CATRPGLAGLSSYNEQFF.

V is TRBV30 and J is TRBJ2-7; perhaps TRBD2 as D (5 bases). Germline V gene sequence: CDR1 GTSNPN, CDR2 SVGIG (reference sequence). V lost 3 bases and J lost 6, with 9 bases in between. The CDR3 has 11 amino acids. CDR3 in DNA: TGTGCCTGGAGGTCCGGGGTCGAGCAGTACTTC. The encoded protein is CAWRSGVEQYF.

This chain joins TRBV18 and TRBJ2-5; D is unresolved. The J call is in doubt because the DNA end fits TRBJ2-7 better. The CDR3 loop spans 12 amino acids. Germline loops: CDR1 KGHSH, CDR2 LQKENI. The CDR3 bases are TGTGCCAGCTCACCGCCTGGGCGCGAGCAGTACTTC. The encoded protein is CASSPPGREQYF.

This chain joins TRBV5-4 and TRBJ1-4; D might be TRBD1 (5 bases). Germline CDR1 reads SGHNT; CDR2 reads YYREEE (reference sequence). CDR3 length: 18 amino acids. V was shortened by 4 bases and J by 7 bases, with 26 bases between the two germline ends. CDR3 sequence: CASSQDHQTLTQGEKLFF. As DNA, the CDR3 is TGTGCCAGCAGCCAAGATCACCAAACCCTAACCCAGGGTGAAAAACTGTTTTTT.

The V and J genes are TRBV19 and TRBJ2-1; D gene uncertain. This CDR3 has 15 amino acids. V was cut by 7 bases and J by 1 base, with 14 bases left in between. From germline, CDR1 is LNHDA and CDR2 SQIVND (reference sequence). The chain's CDR3 is CASNPAEGSYNEQFF. The CDR3 DNA is TGTGCCAGTAACCCTGCCGAAGGGTCCTACAATGAGCAGTTCTTC.

This chain links TRBV14 with TRBJ2-7; TRBD2 matches 8 bases. Losses at the gene ends were 1 base for V and 5 bases for J; bases not matched to a gene: 13. In germline, CDR1 is SGHDN, CDR2 FVKESK. CDR3 length: 17 amino acids. Here the CDR3 DNA reads TGTGCCAGCAGCCAAGTCCTCCGAAGGACTAGCCTCGACGAGCAGTACTTC. Residues: CASSQVLRRTSLDEQYF.

The chain employs TRBV19 and TRBJ1-4, with unresolved D. The CDR3 covers 16 residues. Per germline, CDR1 LNHDA and CDR2 SQIVND (reference sequence). V was cut by 1 base and J by 2 bases, with 11 bases left in between. The CDR3 bases are TGTGCCAGTAGTATAGTCGGGAATCCGACTAATGAAAAACTGTTTTTT. It codes for CASSIVGNPTNEKLFF.

The chain is built from TRBV7-9 and TRBJ2-7; D call uncertain. Trimming left V 1 base short and J 4 bases short, with 5 bases between. Germline CDR1 SEHNR, CDR2 FQNEAQ (reference sequence). The CDR3 consists of 12 residues. CDR3 in DNA: TGTGCCAGCAGCTTAGTTGGGTACGAGCAGTACTTC. As protein: CASSLVGYEQYF.

The V call is TRBV7-2, the J call TRBJ2-4; 9 positions agree with TRBD1. CDR1 is SGHTA, CDR2 FQGNSA, per germline. CDR3 length: 16 residues. V lost 4 bases to trimming and J lost 1 base; unmatched junction nucleotides: 5. The CDR3 nucleotides are TGTGCCAGCAGCTCCCGGACAGGGGTGGCCAAAAACATTCAGTACTTC. It encodes CASSSRTGVAKNIQYF. Looking up the rest from reference TRBV7-2 and TRBJ2-4 gives the full variable domain: GAGVSQSPSNKVTEKGKDVELRCDPISGHTALYWYRQSLGQGLEFLIYFQGNSAPDKSGLPSDRFSAERTGGSVSTLTIQRTQQEDSAVYLCASSSRTGVAKNIQYFGAGTRLSVL.

The chain employs TRBV6-6 and TRBJ1-5; D may be TRBD1 (5 bases). There are 16 residues in the CDR3. The ends were cut back, 7 bases at V and 3 bases at J, with 19 bases in the middle. The V gene's germline CDR1 is MNHNY and CDR2 SVGAGI (reference sequence). For the CDR3, the DNA is TGTGCCAGCACCTACGTAGGGGCGGGGAACAATCAGCCCCAGCATTTT. It is translated as CASTYVGAGNNQPQHF.

A note on this clone: The sample contains more than one DNA sequence encoding this CDR3. The chain recombines TRBV20-1 with TRBJ2-5; D gene ambiguous. Germline V gene sequence: CDR1 DFQATT, CDR2 SNEGSKA (reference sequence). This CDR3 has 11 amino acids. V was trimmed by 3 bases and J by 5 bases, leaving 7 bases between them. CDR3 region: CSARDGETQYF. CDR3 coding DNA: TGCAGTGCTAGGGACGGGGAGACCCAGTACTTC.

V is TRBV11-2 and J is TRBJ1-4; D is undetermined. Trimming took off 1 base at V and 2 bases at J, with 5 bases between the two ends. The CDR3 consists of 14 residues. CDR1 and CDR2 (germline): SGHAT, FQNNGV. CDR3 protein: CASSLAHTNEKLFF. The CDR3, as DNA: TGTGCCAGCAGCTTAGCGCACACTAATGAAAAACTGTTTTTT.

Only one count was recorded for this clone. This sequence joins TRBV7-2 and TRBJ2-7; no clear D gene. V was trimmed by 4 bases and J by 1 base, leaving 14 bases between them. Germline V lookup: CDR1 SGHTA, CDR2 FQGNSA. The CDR3 has 15 amino acids. The CDR3 nucleotides are TGTGCCAGCAGCTCTCCCTCCCTGGGGTCCTACGAGCAGTACTTC. Translation: CASSSPSLGSYEQYF.

The chain has TRBV19 and TRBJ1-3; D perhaps matches TRBD1 (5 bases). The germline V gene has CDR1 LNHDA and CDR2 SQIVND (reference sequence). Trimming removed 9 bases at V and 0 bases at J, with 15 bases between. The CDR3 is 15 amino acids. The CDR3, as DNA: TGTGCCAGGCTACAGGTAAGGGCCTCTGGAAACACCATATATTTT. It translates to CARLQVRASGNTIYF.

This clone showed up just a few times. The V call is TRBV19, the J call TRBJ2-5, with a tentative D call TRBD2 (6 bases). The CDR3 consists of 13 residues. Trimming took 5 bases from V and 7 from J, leaving 14 bases between them. Germline loops: CDR1 LNHDA, CDR2 SQIVND (reference sequence). The CDR3 region has the DNA TGTGCCAGTAGTGTGGGGGGATTACGGACCCAGTACTTC. Translation: CASSVGGLRTQYF.

The rearrangement uses TRBV7-9 and TRBJ1-1; 12 positions agree with TRBD1. This CDR3 has 16 amino acids. J was trimmed by 7 bases and V by 0 bases; bases with no gene match: 6. Germline CDR1 SEHNR, CDR2 FQNEAQ (reference sequence). Written as DNA, the CDR3 is TGTGCCAGCAGCTTAGCCCGGGACAGGGGGCGAGATGAAGCTTTCTTT. This translates into CASSLARDRGRDEAFF.

This rearrangement joins TRBV18 to TRBJ2-7, with 8 nucleotides matching TRBD1. V gave up 0 bases and J gave up 3 bases; unmatched junction bases: 4. Germline assignment: CDR1 KGHSH and CDR2 LQKENI. The CDR3 is 15 amino acids. The CDR3, as DNA: TGTGCCAGCTCACCACCGTCAGGGGGCAACTACGAGCAGTACTTC. It codes for CASSPPSGGNYEQYF.

V gene TRBV28 combines with J gene TRBJ2-7; D is undetermined. The CDR3 spans 12 residues. Between the trimmed V and J ends, which lost 2 bases and 4 bases, there was a span of 6 bases. The germline V gene encodes CDR1 MDHEN and CDR2 SYDVKM. This chain's CDR3 is CASSLLRYEQYF. CDR3 nucleotides: TGTGCCAGCAGTTTACTCCGTTACGAGCAGTACTTC.

The V gene is TRBV7-9, the J gene TRBJ1-5, with TRBD1 as a possible D gene (6 bases). The CDR3 contains 14 residues. Germline values: CDR1 SEHNR, CDR2 FQNEAQ (reference sequence). The V end lost 2 bases, the J end lost 7 bases, and 12 bases lay between the germline ends. The CDR3 loop is CASSLTGRGQPQHF. The CDR3 DNA reads as TGTGCCAGCAGCTTAACCGGCAGGGGACAGCCCCAGCATTTT.

The rearrangement joins TRBV27 to TRBJ2-7, with 11 bases fitting TRBD2. With 5 bases clipped from V and 2 bases from J, the junction kept 5 bases outside the gene matches. Looked up from germline, CDR1 is MNHEY and CDR2 is SMNVEV (reference sequence). The CDR3 covers 15 residues. The CDR3 bases are TGTGCCAGCAGTACCTTAGCGGGAGGGCCCTACGAGCAGTACTTC. It codes for CASSTLAGGPYEQYF.

The chain joins TRBV5-1 to TRBJ2-1, with 12 bases identical to TRBD2. CDR1 SGHRS and CDR2 YFSETQ come from the germline V gene. V shed 3 bases, J shed 3 bases, and the junction held 10 bases outside the gene matches. CDR3 length: 18 amino acids. As DNA, the CDR3 is TGCGCCAGCAGCTCGGCCATTCCGGGACTAGCGGGCTACAATGAGCAGTTCTTC. Protein: CASSSAIPGLAGYNEQFF.